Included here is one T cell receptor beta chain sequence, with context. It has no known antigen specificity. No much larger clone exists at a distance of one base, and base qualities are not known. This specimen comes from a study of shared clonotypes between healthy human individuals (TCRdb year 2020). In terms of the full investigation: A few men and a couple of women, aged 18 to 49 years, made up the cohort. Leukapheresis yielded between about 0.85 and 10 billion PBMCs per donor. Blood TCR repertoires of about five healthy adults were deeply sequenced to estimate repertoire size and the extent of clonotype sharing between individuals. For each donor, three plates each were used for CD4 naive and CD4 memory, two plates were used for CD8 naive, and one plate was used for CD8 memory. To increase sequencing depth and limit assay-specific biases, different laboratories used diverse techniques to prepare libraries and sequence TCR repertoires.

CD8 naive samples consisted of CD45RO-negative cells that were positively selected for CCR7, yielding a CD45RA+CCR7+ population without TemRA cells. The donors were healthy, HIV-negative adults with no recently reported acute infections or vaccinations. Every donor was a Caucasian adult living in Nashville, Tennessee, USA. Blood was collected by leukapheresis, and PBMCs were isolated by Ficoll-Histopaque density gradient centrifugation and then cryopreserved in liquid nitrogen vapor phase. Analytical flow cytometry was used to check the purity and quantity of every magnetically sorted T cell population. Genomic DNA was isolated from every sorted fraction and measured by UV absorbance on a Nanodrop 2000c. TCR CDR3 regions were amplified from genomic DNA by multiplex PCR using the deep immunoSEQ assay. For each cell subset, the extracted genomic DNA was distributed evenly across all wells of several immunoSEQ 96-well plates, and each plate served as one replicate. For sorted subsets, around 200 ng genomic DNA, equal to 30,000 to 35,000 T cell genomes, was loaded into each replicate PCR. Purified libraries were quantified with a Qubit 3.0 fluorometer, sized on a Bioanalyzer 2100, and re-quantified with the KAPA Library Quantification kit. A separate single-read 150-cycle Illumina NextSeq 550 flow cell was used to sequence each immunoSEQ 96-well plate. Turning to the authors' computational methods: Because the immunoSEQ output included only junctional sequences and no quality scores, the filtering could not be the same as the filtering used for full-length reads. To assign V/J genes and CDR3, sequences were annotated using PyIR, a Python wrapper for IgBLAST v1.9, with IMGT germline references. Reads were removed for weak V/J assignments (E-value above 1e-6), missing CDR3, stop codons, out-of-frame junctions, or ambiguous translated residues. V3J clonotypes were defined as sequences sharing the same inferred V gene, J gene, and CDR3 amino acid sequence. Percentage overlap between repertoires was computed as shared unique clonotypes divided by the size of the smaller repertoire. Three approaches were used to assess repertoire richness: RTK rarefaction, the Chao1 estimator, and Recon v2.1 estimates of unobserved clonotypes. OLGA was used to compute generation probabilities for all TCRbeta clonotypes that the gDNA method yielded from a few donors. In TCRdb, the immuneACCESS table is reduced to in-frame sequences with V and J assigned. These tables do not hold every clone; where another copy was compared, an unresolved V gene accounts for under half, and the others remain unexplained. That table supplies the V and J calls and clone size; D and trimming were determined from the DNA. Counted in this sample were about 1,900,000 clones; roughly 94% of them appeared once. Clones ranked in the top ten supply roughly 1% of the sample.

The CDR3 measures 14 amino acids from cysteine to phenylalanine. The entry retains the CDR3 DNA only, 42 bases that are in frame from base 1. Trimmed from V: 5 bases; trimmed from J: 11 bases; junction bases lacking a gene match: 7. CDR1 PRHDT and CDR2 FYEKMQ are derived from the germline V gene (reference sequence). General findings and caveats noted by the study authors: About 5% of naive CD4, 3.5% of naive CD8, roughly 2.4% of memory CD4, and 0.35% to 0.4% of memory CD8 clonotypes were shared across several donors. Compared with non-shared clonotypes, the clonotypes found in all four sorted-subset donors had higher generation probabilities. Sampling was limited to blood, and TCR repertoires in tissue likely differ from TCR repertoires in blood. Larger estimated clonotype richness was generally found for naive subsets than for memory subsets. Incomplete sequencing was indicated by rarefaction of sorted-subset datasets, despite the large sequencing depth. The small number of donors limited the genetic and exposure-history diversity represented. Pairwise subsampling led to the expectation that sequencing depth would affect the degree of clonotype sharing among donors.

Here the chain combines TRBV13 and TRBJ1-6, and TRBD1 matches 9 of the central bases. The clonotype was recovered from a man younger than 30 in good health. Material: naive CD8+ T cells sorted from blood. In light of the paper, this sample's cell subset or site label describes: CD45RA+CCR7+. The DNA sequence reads TGTGCCAGCAGCCCCGACAGGGGGAGAGCACCCCTCCACTTT. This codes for CASSPDRGRAPLHF.